This TCR beta chain was obtained from a study of technical replicates of blood from a few donors. Using immunoSEQ multiplex PCR, the repertoire was profiled, and TCRdb retains in-frame clones only, with some absent. This table holds about 75,000 clones, over 80% found once. The V gene lost 2 bases and the J gene lost 6 bases, with 17 bases spanning the gap. Germline assignment: CDR1 MDHEN and CDR2 SYDVKM. The CDR3 runs 15 residues. The TCR originated in a human donor in good health. Material: T cells isolated from PBMCs. The chain combines TRBV28 with TRBJ2-7, with no clear D. In DNA, the CDR3 is TGTGCCAGCAGTTTAACTTTGTGGTTGATCGGCGAGCAGTACTTC. The encoded protein is CASSLTLWLIGEQYF.